This entry lists 22 T cell receptor beta chains sequenced from one sample in a study of blood T cell repertoires in COVID-19. The method was immunoSEQ multiplex PCR; TCRdb's version includes in-frame clones alone and lacks a portion of them. Altogether some 50,000 clones are present, 77% being singletons, with the ten largest covering roughly a fifth. Sequences were obtained from peripheral blood. The receptors come from a human donor with active or convalescent COVID-19. The donor label of this sample is uncertain.

This chain connects TRBV5-1 to TRBJ2-2, with 11 bases identical to TRBD2. In germline, CDR1 is SGHRS, CDR2 YFSETQ. Trimming at V came to 4 bases and at J to 6 bases, leaving 8 bases not matched to a gene. The length of the CDR3 is 16 residues. The CDR3 reads CASSDVAGGSPGELFF. In DNA, the CDR3 is TGCGCCAGCAGCGACGTAGCGGGAGGGTCCCCCGGGGAGCTGTTTTTT.

In the case of this clone: One end of the junction does not line up with germline, which may come from a read error. This chain links TRBV7-9 with TRBJ2-1, with 7 bases matching TRBD2. The CDR3 contains 14 residues. CDR1 and CDR2 (germline): SEHNR, FQNEAQ (reference sequence). The CDR3 bases are TGTGCCAGCGGCGGGGGAGCACTGTACAGTGAGCAGTTCTTC. Amino acid sequence: CASGGGALYSEQFF.

This chain links TRBV5-5 with TRBJ2-6, with D uncertain. CDR3 size: 15 residues. CDR1 and CDR2 (germline): SGHKS, YYEKEE (reference sequence). The V end was cut by 1 base, the J end by 2 bases, with 7 bases between. The CDR3 nucleotides are TGTGCCAGCAGCTTGCGGGTCCCTGGGGCCAACGTCCTGACTTTC. It specifies CASSLRVPGANVLTF.

This clone was picked up a small number of times. V is TRBV4-2 and J is TRBJ2-7; TRBD2 matches 9 bases. V lost 1 base and J lost 5; bases outside the gene matches: 12. Germline V gene sequence: CDR1 LGHNA, CDR2 YNFKEQ. The length of the CDR3 is 17 residues. The CDR3 region has the DNA TGTGCCAGCAGCCAAGGGGCTAAGGCTAGCGGGGCGGACGAGCAGTACTTC. Protein product: CASSQGAKASGADEQYF.

This chain's CDR3 is CASTRGSSFGNTIYF. CDR3 DNA: TGTGCCAGTACCCGCGGGAGTTCCTTTGGAAACACCATATATTTT. V is TRBV19 and J is TRBJ1-3; D unresolved. The CDR3 covers 15 residues. The germline V gene has CDR1 LNHDA and CDR2 SQIVND (reference sequence). The V gene lost 7 bases and the J gene lost 3 bases, with 16 bases spanning the gap.

The chain couples TRBV4-3 to TRBJ2-3, with TRBD2 matching 12 bases. V lost 3 bases and J lost 6; bases outside the gene matches: 7. Germline CDR1 reads LGHNA; CDR2 reads YSLEER. The CDR3 length is 16 residues. CDR3 coding DNA: TGCGCCAGCAGCCAGATGACTAGCGGGAGAGGTGATACGCAGTATTTT. Protein: CASSQMTSGRGDTQYF.

The chain couples TRBV5-1 to TRBJ2-5, with TRBD1 identical over 8 bases. V dropped 3 bases and J dropped 5; count of bases not matched to a gene: 9. Germline assignment: CDR1 SGHRS and CDR2 YFSETQ. This CDR3 is 15 amino acids long. The CDR3 nucleotides read TGCGCCAGCAGCTGGAGTCAGGGGGCCTCGGAGACCCAGTACTTC. Translating it yields CASSWSQGASETQYF.

The CDR3 DNA follows: TGTGCCAGCAGTTTGTCCCACGGGAGGGCTTTGATTTACAATGAGCAGTTCTTC. Amino acid sequence: CASSLSHGRALIYNEQFF. The rearrangement links TRBV6-2 or TRBV6-3 to TRBJ2-1; 8 nucleotides match TRBD2. The CDR3 has 18 residues. V shed 4 bases and J 4 bases; nucleotides not matched to a gene: 15. Germline CDR1 is MNHEY and CDR2 is SVGEGT.

The chain joins TRBV19 to TRBJ2-1, with D perhaps matching TRBD2 (5 bases). Per the germline V gene, CDR1 is LNHDA and CDR2 is SQIVND (reference sequence). There are 16 residues in the CDR3. Trimming took 2 bases from V and 0 from J, leaving 11 bases between them. The DNA for the CDR3 is TGTGCCAGTAGTATACTAGCCCGTTTCTCCTACAATGAGCAGTTCTTC. Its protein product is CASSILARFSYNEQFF.

CDR3 sequence reads: CASSLAGDFLEQYF. In DNA, the CDR3 is TGCGCCAGCAGCTTGGCGGGGGATTTCCTCGAGCAGTACTTC. The V call is TRBV5-1, the J call TRBJ2-7; weak D call: TRBD2 (6 bases). Germline-derived CDR1 and CDR2 are SGHRS and YFSETQ. CDR3 length: 14 residues. V lost 0 bases and J 6 bases, leaving 13 bases between the germline ends.

This clone was seen a handful of times. This rearrangement joins TRBV14 to TRBJ2-7, with a possible D match to TRBD2 (6 bases). There are 16 residues in the CDR3. Per germline, CDR1 SGHDN and CDR2 FVKESK. Trimming took 0 bases from V and 2 from J, leaving 14 bases between them. CDR3 protein: CASSQERGRVTYEQYF. DNA for the CDR3: TGTGCCAGCAGCCAAGAGCGGGGCAGGGTCACCTACGAGCAGTACTTC.

The chain joins TRBV29-1 to TRBJ2-3; 9 nucleotides match TRBD1. The ends lost 7 bases at V and 0 bases at J; junction bases unmatched: 2. Germline values: CDR1 SQVTM, CDR2 ANQGSEA. This CDR3 spans 13 amino acids. The CDR3 DNA reads as TGCAGCGCAGGGACAGGGAGCACAGATACGCAGTATTTT. As protein: CSAGTGSTDTQYF.

V is TRBV18 and J is TRBJ2-7, with TRBD2 matching over 9 bases. The V and J ends lost 2 bases and 5 bases, in that order; junction bases with no gene match: 10. Germline CDR1 reads KGHSH; CDR2 reads LQKENI. This CDR3 is built from 16 residues. The CDR3 coding sequence is TGTGCCAGCTCACCAACCCTAGCGGGATTTAGGGACGAGCAGTACTTC. Translated, it gives CASSPTLAGFRDEQYF.

This chain links TRBV25-1 with TRBJ2-7, with TRBD1 matching over 7 bases. Trimming took 3 bases from V and 5 from J; bases not matched to a gene: 10. CDR1 is MGHDK and CDR2 is SYGVNS in the germline V gene. The CDR3 extends over 15 amino acids. The CDR3 coding sequence is TGTGCCAGCAGTGACTTGACAGGGATGAGGAACGAGCAGTACTTC. As protein: CASSDLTGMRNEQYF.

This rearrangement joins TRBV2 to TRBJ2-1; 9 bases agree with TRBD1. The J segment lost 2 bases and the V segment lost 11 bases, leaving 7 bases of the junction unmatched. Per germline, CDR1 SNHLY and CDR2 FYNNEI. The CDR3 is 14 residues long. This chain's CDR3 is CAGRTGVTYNEQFF. CDR3 DNA sequence: TGTGCCGGAAGGACAGGGGTAACCTACAATGAGCAGTTCTTC.

The chain combines TRBV29-1 with TRBJ2-1, with D perhaps matching TRBD2 (5 bases). CDR1 and CDR2 (germline): SQVTM, ANQGSEA. The CDR3 is 13 amino acids. Trimming stripped 5 bases from V and 3 bases from J, with 11 bases between. This chain's CDR3 is CSVLSGLYNEQFF. The CDR3 nucleotides read TGCAGCGTTCTGAGCGGTCTCTACAATGAGCAGTTCTTC.

The chain couples TRBV28 to TRBJ2-7, with 8 bases identical to TRBD2. J was trimmed by 3 bases and V by 4 bases; bases with no gene match: 11. The CDR3 contains 16 residues. CDR1 is MDHEN, CDR2 SYDVKM, per germline. CDR3 nucleotides: TGTGCCAGCAGTTCCCTAGCTCGCGCGGGGGGCTACGAGCAGTACTTC. This encodes CASSSLARAGGYEQYF.

The genes are TRBV10-3 and TRBJ1-6; tentatively, D is TRBD1 (5 bases). The length of the CDR3 is 15 residues. Germline CDR1 ENHRY, CDR2 SYGVKD. Trimming shortened V by 2 bases and J by 7 bases, and 12 bases separated the two germline ends. The CDR3 DNA sequence: TGTGCCATCAGTGAGGTCGGGGGAGGAAATTCACCCCTCCACTTT. Residues: CAISEVGGGNSPLHF.

The chain employs TRBV3-1 (or the pseudogene TRBV3-2) and TRBJ2-7; 9 bases are a match to TRBD2. The length of the CDR3 is 18 residues. The junction had 13 bases not matched to a gene; V was cut back by 1 base and J by 3 bases. Germline V gene sequence: CDR1 LGHDT, CDR2 YNNKEL (reference sequence). CDR3 sequence (DNA): TGTGCCAGCAGCCAAGGATTGGGTAGCGGGAGATTGTTCTACGAGCAGTACTTC. Residues: CASSQGLGSGRLFYEQYF.

This clone came up once. The rearrangement joins TRBV6-1 to TRBJ1-2; 8 bases align to TRBD1. The CDR3 covers 13 residues. Per the germline V gene, CDR1 is MNHNS and CDR2 is SASEGT. The junction had 1 base not matched to a gene; V was cut back by 3 bases and J by 4 bases. For the CDR3, the DNA is TGTGCCAGCAGTGAGACAGGGGTCTATGGCTACACCTTC. This translates into CASSETGVYGYTF.

Only one count was recorded for this clone. The gene calls are TRBV27 and TRBJ2-1; D remains unclear. This CDR3 spans 14 amino acids. The ends were cut back, 3 bases at V and 0 bases at J, with 6 bases in the middle. Germline V gives CDR1 MNHEY, CDR2 SMNVEV (reference sequence). CDR3 protein: CASSFYSSYNEQFF. In DNA, the CDR3 is TGTGCCAGCAGTTTTTATAGCTCCTACAATGAGCAGTTCTTC.

The chain uses TRBV28 and TRBJ2-3; 10 bases are shared with TRBD1. The V gene's germline CDR1 is MDHEN and CDR2 SYDVKM. V gave up 4 bases and J gave up 5 bases; unmatched junction bases: 6. The CDR3 is 15 amino acids. Here the CDR3 DNA reads TGTGCCAGCAGTTCCTCCCGGGACAGGGGAGATACGCAGTATTTT. As protein: CASSSSRDRGDTQYF.